The 11 T cell receptor beta chains presented below share a single source sample, sequenced in a study of radiation and T cells in renal cell carcinoma. TCRdb's copy holds only in-frame clones and misses some; the assay was immunoSEQ multiplex PCR. The table records 120,000 to 150,000 clones, roughly 90% of them present only once. Time point specified: blood 4 weeks post-SBRT, at nephrectomy. Treatment specified: 15 Gy SBRT to primary tumor, nephrectomy 4 weeks later. The sample in question was blood, obtained from a patient whose treatment included radiotherapy and nephrectomy. The origin of the receptors is a woman aged 50 to 60 with renal cell carcinoma.

The J gene is TRBJ1-2, the V gene TRBV5-6; TRBD1 might be the D (6 bases). V lost 3 bases and J lost 5, with 20 bases in between. This CDR3 spans 16 amino acids. Germline lookup yields CDR1 SGHDT and CDR2 YYEEEE. The CDR3 region is CASSSLPLQGDYGYTF. DNA of the CDR3: TGTGCCAGCAGCTCTCTCCCATTACAGGGAGATTATGGCTACACCTTC.

The chain uses TRBV6-5 and TRBJ1-5; unclear D gene. Germline V CDR1 and CDR2: MNHEY, SVGAGI. V was shortened by 0 bases and J by 4 bases, with 10 bases between the two germline ends. The CDR3 consists of 15 residues. In DNA, the CDR3 is TGTGCCAGCAGTTACTCCCAAATGGGGAATCAGCCCCAGCATTTT. It specifies CASSYSQMGNQPQHF.

This sequence joins TRBV4-2 and TRBJ2-4; 9 bases map to TRBD2. After removal of 3 bases from V and 7 bases from J, the junction contained 13 bases not matched to a gene. The CDR3 sequence is 17 residues long. The germline CDR1 and CDR2 sequences are LGHNA and YNFKEQ. Here the CDR3 reads CASSQGASGDVANIQYF. Here the CDR3 DNA reads TGTGCCAGCAGCCAGGGAGCTAGCGGGGACGTCGCCAACATTCAGTACTTC.

The chain carries TRBV28 and TRBJ1-5; D remains unclear. The germline CDR1 and CDR2 sequences are MDHEN and SYDVKM. This CDR3 comprises 13 residues. V lost 6 bases and J 0 bases, leaving 6 bases between the germline ends. CDR3 sequence: CASSHYSNQPQHF. The CDR3 coding sequence is TGTGCCAGCAGCCATTATAGCAATCAGCCCCAGCATTTT. The whole variable domain, remainder taken from reference TRBV28 and TRBJ1-5, is DVKVTQSSRYLVKRTGEKVFLECVQDMDHENMFWYRQDPGLGLRLIYFSYDVKMKEKGDIPEGYSVSREKKERFSLILESASTNQTSMYLCASSHYSNQPQHFGDGTRLSIL.

V gene TRBV11-3 combines with J gene TRBJ2-7, with 7 bases that match TRBD2. Germline-derived CDR1 and CDR2 are SGHNT and YENEEA. This CDR3 is built from 14 residues. The V segment lost 6 bases and the J segment 2 bases; nucleotides outside the gene matches: 7. CDR3 sequence (DNA): TGTGCCAGCAGTTACCCTAGCGGAGCCTACGAGCAGTACTTC. Protein sequence: CASSYPSGAYEQYF.

This clone has just a few counts. The chain recombines TRBV6-5 with TRBJ1-2, with TRBD1 identical over 8 bases. V trimming: 6 bases; J trimming: 7 bases; junction bases outside the gene matches: 7. The length of the CDR3 is 13 residues. CDR1 is MNHEY, CDR2 SVGAGI, per germline. The CDR3 DNA reads TGTGCCAGCAGCTTGGACAGGGTTCGTGGCTACACCTTC. Translation gives CASSLDRVRGYTF.

This chain links TRBV25-1 with TRBJ2-3, with unresolved D. Germline CDR1 and CDR2: MGHDK and SYGVNS. Between the trimmed V and J ends, which lost 3 bases and 6 bases, there was a span of 7 bases. The CDR3 consists of 12 residues. Here the CDR3 reads CASSDYADTQYF. CDR3 sequence (DNA): TGTGCCAGCAGTGATTATGCCGATACGCAGTATTTT.

This clone was counted a single time. The rearrangement links TRBV9 to TRBJ2-2; TRBD1 is a possible D gene (6 bases). CDR1 is SGDLS, CDR2 YYNGEE, per germline. V was cut by 4 bases and J by 5 bases, with 9 bases left in between. The CDR3 spans 13 residues. CDR3 sequence (DNA): TGTGCCAGCAGCCAAACAGGGACCGGGGAGCTGTTTTTT. Translating gives CASSQTGTGELFF. The full variable domain, rest sourced from reference TRBV9 and TRBJ2-2, is DSGVTQTPKHLITATGQRVTLRCSPRSGDLSVYWYQQSLDQGLQFLIQYYNGEERAKGNILERFSAQQFPDLHSELNLSSLELGDSALYFCASSQTGTGELFFGEGSRLTVL.

The chain is built from TRBV19 and TRBJ2-3; the D gene could be TRBD1 or TRBD2 (5 bases each). The CDR3 has 14 amino acids. Trimming pared 3 bases from V and 1 base from J, leaving 8 bases between. Germline CDR1 reads LNHDA; CDR2 reads SQIVND (reference sequence). CDR3 protein: CASSIGARTDTQYF. The CDR3 coding sequence is TGTGCCAGTAGTATCGGGGCCCGCACAGATACGCAGTATTTT.

Sample share makes this clone medium-sized. The V gene is TRBV5-6, the J gene TRBJ1-5, with D perhaps matching TRBD1 (5 bases). The CDR3 runs to 15 residues. Trimming took 4 bases from V and 0 from J, leaving 11 bases between them. Per the germline V gene, CDR1 is SGHDT and CDR2 is YYEEEE. The DNA of the CDR3 is TGTGCCAGCAGCCGCGGGACGTCTAGCAATCAGCCCCAGCATTTT. This gives the protein CASSRGTSSNQPQHF.

The CDR3 loop reads CASSPAGTYEKLFF. The CDR3 bases are TGTGCCAGCTCACCCGCCGGTACCTATGAAAAACTGTTTTTT. The V gene is TRBV18, the J gene TRBJ1-4, with unresolved D. Germline loops: CDR1 KGHSH, CDR2 LQKENI. The CDR3 contains 14 residues. Trimming took 3 bases from V and 6 from J, leaving 11 bases between them.